The rows below give T cell receptor beta chains drawn from one sample of a study of human T cells and chemical hapten exposure. From the 5' RACE reads, TCRdb called clonotypes with MiXCR, one entry per CDR3 protein. Of about 140,000 distinct CDR3 sequences in the sample, 4.1% were seen once. All receptors derive from a female donor in good health. Both conserved end residues are part of each CDR3. Each record gives: D gene, J gene, V gene, clone size, CDR3 length, CDR3 protein, CDR3 DNA. A D gene is named only where the DNA matches it firmly. Only part of the rows carry a size: once, few, many, or a class if the clone is expanded.

TRBD1 | TRBJ2-5 | TRBV29-1 | few | 13 | CSVARDRVETQYF | TGCAGCGTTGCCCGGGACAGGGTGGAGACCCAGTACTTC
. | TRBJ2-1 | TRBV20-1 | many | 12 | CSARASSYEQFF | TGCAGTGCTAGAGCCTCGTCTTATGAGCAGTTCTTC
TRBD1 | TRBJ1-2 | TRBV12-3/TRBV12-4 | many | 17 | CASSLAHRGTRSYGYTF | TGTGCCAGCAGTTTAGCCCACAGGGGAACGCGGAGCTATGGCTACACCTTC
. | TRBJ2-7 | TRBV6-5 | few | 14 | CASSRGTGDREQYF | TGTGCCAGCAGCCGGGGGACGGGTGACCGCGAGCAGTACTTC
TRBD2 | TRBJ2-3 | TRBV7-2 | many | 16 | CASTPAGGPYTDTQYF | TGTGCCAGCACGCCAGCGGGGGGGCCATACACAGATACGCAGTATTTT
TRBD2 | TRBJ2-3 | TRBV5-1 | . | 16 | CASSYQTGPGGDPQYF | TGCGCCAGCAGCTACCAAACAGGGCCGGGGGGGGATCCGCAGTATTTT
. | TRBJ2-7 | TRBV29-1 | many | 13 | CSVGGQGATEQYF | TGCAGCGTTGGAGGGCAGGGCGCCACCGAGCAGTACTTC
TRBD1 | TRBJ1-1 | TRBV6-2/TRBV6-3 | many | 14 | CASREDRSATEAFF | TGTGCCAGCAGGGAGGACAGGAGTGCTACTGAAGCTTTCTTT
TRBD1 | TRBJ2-3 | TRBV12-3/TRBV12-4 | many | 20 | CASSSPYETGGGGGTDTQYF | TGTGCCAGCAGTTCACCCTATGAGACAGGGGGCGGAGGTGGCACAGATACGCAGTATTTT
. | TRBJ1-5 | TRBV5-6 | many | 17 | CASSFGAGAYSNQPQHF | TGTGCCAGCAGCTTTGGGGCCGGCGCTTATAGCAATCAGCCCCAGCATTTT
. | TRBJ1-1 | TRBV12-3/TRBV12-4 | few | 11 | CASRVRTEAFF | TGTGCCAGCAGGGTGAGGACTGAAGCTTTCTTT
TRBD1 | TRBJ1-1 | TRBV9 | many | 13 | CASSVTTGAEAFF | TGTGCCAGCAGCGTAACAACAGGGGCTGAAGCTTTCTTT
. | TRBJ2-5 | TRBV7-2 | many | 14 | CASSLEIHLETQYF | TGTGCCAGCAGCTTAGAAATTCACCTGGAGACCCAGTACTTC